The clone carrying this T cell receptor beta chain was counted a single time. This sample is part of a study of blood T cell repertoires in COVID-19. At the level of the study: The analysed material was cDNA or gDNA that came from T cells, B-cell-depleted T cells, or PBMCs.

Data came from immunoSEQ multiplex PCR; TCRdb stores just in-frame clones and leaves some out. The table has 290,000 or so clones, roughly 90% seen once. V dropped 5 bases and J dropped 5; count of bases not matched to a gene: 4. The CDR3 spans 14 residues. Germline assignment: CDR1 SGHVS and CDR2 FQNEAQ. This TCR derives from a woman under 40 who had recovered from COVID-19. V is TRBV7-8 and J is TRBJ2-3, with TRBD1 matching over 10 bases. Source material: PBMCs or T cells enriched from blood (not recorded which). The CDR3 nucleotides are TGTGCCAGCAGCGGCGGGACAGGGGTAGATACGCAGTATTTT. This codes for CASSGGTGVDTQYF.